This T cell receptor beta chain was captured in a study of beta chain features in type 1 diabetes. About the study: The patient and healthy donor groups were comparable for age, gender and cell yields. Findings of the study overall: Patients with type 1 diabetes carried fewer insertions and had more deletions at their VDJ junctions.

Trimming took 11 bases from V and 3 from J, leaving 11 bases between them. From germline, CDR1 is SEHNR and CDR2 FQNEAQ (reference sequence). CDR3 length equals 12 residues. There are a few counts of this clone. The antigen is not known. As every portion of the isolated RNA was reverse transcribed, the sequencing read expressed TCRB transcripts. Naive, central memory and regulatory T cell samples yielded around 3.5 million reads on average. Clones were read by immunoSEQ multiplex PCR, and TCRdb kept only the in-frame ones, dropping some. The top ten clones hold roughly 0.014% of a sample with some 330,000 clones, 9.5% to 12% of them seen once.

Sequences were obtained from naive CD4+ T cells from blood. The receptor was derived from a woman aged 25 to 39 in good health. The V gene is TRBV7-9, the J gene TRBJ2-1; D remains ambiguous. The CDR3 loop is CAGDRSYNEQFF. DNA for the CDR3: TGTGCCGGAGATAGGAGCTACAATGAGCAGTTCTTC.